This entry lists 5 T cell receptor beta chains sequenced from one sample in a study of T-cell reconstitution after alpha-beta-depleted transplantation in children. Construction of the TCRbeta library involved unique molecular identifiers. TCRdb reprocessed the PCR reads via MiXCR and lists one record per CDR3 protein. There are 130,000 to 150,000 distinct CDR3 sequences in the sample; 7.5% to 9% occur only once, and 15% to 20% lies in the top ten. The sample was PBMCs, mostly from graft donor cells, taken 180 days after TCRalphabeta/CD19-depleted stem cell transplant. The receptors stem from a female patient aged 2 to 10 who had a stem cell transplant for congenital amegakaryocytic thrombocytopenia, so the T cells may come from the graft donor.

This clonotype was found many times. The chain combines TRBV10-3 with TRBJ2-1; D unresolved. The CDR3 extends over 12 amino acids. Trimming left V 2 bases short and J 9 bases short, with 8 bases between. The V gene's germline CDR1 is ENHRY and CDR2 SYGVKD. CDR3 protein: CAISEGPPEQFF. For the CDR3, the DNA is TGTGCCATCAGTGAGGGCCCACCTGAGCAGTTCTTC.

CDR3 in amino acids: CSARKAGGLSPLHF. The CDR3 bases are TGCAGTGCTAGAAAAGCAGGGGGCTTGTCACCCCTCCACTTT. The genes are TRBV20-1 and TRBJ1-6, with 8 bases aligning to TRBD1. There are 14 residues in the CDR3. Germline CDR1 DFQATT, CDR2 SNEGSKA (reference sequence). After removal of 2 bases from V and 10 bases from J, the junction contained 7 bases not matched to a gene.

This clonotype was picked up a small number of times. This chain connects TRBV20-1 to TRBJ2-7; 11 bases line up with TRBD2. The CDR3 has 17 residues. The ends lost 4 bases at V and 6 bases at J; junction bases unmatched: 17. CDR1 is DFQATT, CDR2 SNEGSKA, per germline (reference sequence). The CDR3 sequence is CSAKPLRLAGNLGEQYF. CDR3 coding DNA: TGCAGTGCTAAACCCCTCAGACTAGCGGGGAATCTGGGCGAGCAGTACTTC.

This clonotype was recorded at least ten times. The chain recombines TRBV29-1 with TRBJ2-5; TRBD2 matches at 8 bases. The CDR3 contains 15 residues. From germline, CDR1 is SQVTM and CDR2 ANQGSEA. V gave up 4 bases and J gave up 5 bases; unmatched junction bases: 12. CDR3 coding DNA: TGCAGCGTTGGATCCGGGATAGCGGGGACGGAGACCCAGTACTTC. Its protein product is CSVGSGIAGTETQYF.

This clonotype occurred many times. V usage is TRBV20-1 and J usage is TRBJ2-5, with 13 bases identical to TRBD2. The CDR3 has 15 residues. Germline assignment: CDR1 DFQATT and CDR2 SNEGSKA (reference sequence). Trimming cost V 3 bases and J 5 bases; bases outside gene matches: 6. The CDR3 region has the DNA TGCAGTGCTAGGCGGACTAGCGGGAGAGGGGAGACCCAGTACTTC. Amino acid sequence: CSARRTSGRGETQYF.